The clone carrying this TCR beta chain was seen ten or more times. No antigen is known for it. Ophthalmopathy patients all had a Clinical Activity Score of at least 3, a NOSPECS grade of at least 4 and disease under 3 months old. Patients having uncontrolled infection, another autoimmune disease, pregnancy or lactation were not included. Diagnoses rested on clinical symptoms, serum thyroxine and TRAb, thyroid ultrasound and orbital computed tomography. The sample belongs to a study of T cells in Graves' hyperthyroidism and ophthalmopathy. The CDR3 contains 12 residues. V was clipped by 1 base and J by 11 bases, with 11 bases between them. Germline lookup yields CDR1 SGHTA and CDR2 FQGNSA. Study observations and caveats: Using 13 V-J features, a model discriminated ophthalmopathy from stable hyperthyroidism.

Amplified TCR beta CDR3 regions derived from RNA transcripts. In the first-round RT-PCR of the TCR CDR3, the HTBI primer set was used. Using its own MiXCR run on the multiplex PCR reads, TCRdb lists one record per CDR3 protein. Of 200,000 to 250,000 distinct CDR3 sequences listed, around 26% are singletons. The sequence was obtained from a woman aged 40 to 55 with Graves' ophthalmopathy. The sequencing input was blood. V is TRBV7-2 and J is TRBJ1-1; D is unresolved. CDR3 bases: TGTGCCAGCAGCTTAGGAGGCCAAGGGGCTTTCTTT. As protein: CASSLGGQGAFF.